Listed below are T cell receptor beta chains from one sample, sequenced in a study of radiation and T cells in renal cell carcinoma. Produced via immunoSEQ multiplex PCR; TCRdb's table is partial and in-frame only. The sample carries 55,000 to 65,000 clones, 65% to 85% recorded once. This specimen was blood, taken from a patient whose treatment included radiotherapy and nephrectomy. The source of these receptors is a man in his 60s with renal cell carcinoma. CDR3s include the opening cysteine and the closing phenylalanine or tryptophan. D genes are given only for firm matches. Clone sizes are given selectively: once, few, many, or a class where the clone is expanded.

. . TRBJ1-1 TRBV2 TGTGCCAGCAGTGGATCCCTCGGGGGGGGCTTTTCTTTCTTT CASSGSLGGGFSFF
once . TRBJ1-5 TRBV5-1 TGCGCCAGCAGAATTGGCATTCTTAGCAATCAGCCCCAGCATTTT CASRIGILSNQPQHF
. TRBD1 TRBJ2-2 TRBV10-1 TGCGCCAGCACGGACAGGGTTGACACCGGGGAGCTGTTTTTT CASTDRVDTGELFF
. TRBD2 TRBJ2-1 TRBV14 TGTGCCAGCTCGTGGGTAGCGGGACATGAGCAGTTCTTC CASSWVAGHEQFF
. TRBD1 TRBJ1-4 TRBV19 TGTGCCAGTAGTACCCGAGGGGGCACTAATGAAAAACTGTTTTTT CASSTRGGTNEKLFF
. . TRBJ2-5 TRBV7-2 TGTGCCAGCAGCTTAGTAGGTTCTGCTCAAGAGACCCAGTACTTC CASSLVGSAQETQYF
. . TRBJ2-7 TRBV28 TGTGCCAGCAGTTTCGTTGGAAATGAGGTACGCGAGCAGTACTTC CASSFVGNEVREQYF
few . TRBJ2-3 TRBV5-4 TGTGCCAGCAGCTTCCCCGACCATAGCACAGATACGCAGTATTTT CASSFPDHSTDTQYF
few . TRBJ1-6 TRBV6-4 TGTGCCAGCAGAGCAACGACAGGAGGGTGGACACCCCTCCACTTT CASRATTGGWTPLHF
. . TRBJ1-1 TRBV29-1 TGCAGCGTTGAACTCAGGGTGAACACTGAAGCTTTCTTT CSVELRVNTEAFF
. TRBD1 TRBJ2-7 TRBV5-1 TGCGCCAGCAGCGTGGGACAGGGGTTCGACGAGCAGTACTTC CASSVGQGFDEQYF
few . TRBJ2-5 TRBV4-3 TGCGCCAGCAGCCAAGACCAGGGGTACCAAGAGACCCAGTACTTC CASSQDQGYQETQYF
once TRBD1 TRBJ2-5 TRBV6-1 TGTGCCAGCAGTGAGGGACAGGGGCTGGAGACCCAGTACTTC CASSEGQGLETQYF
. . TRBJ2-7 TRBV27 TGTGCCAGCAGAATGACGTTCAGGGGCGGGACCTACGAGCAGTACTTC CASRMTFRGGTYEQYF
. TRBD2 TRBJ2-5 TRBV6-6 TGTGCCAGCAGTTACGGCGGGGGGTCGGAGACCCAGTACTTC CASSYGGGSETQYF
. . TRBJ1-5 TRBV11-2 TGTGCCAGCAGCTTCGGTAGCAATCAGCCCCAGCATTTT CASSFGSNQPQHF
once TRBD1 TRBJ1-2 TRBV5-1 TGCGCCAGCAGCTTGGACGGGACAGATAACTATGGCTACACCTTC CASSLDGTDNYGYTF
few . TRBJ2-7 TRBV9 TGTGCCAGCAGCGTAGTCGACGGACAGATTTCCGAGCAGTACTTC CASSVVDGQISEQYF
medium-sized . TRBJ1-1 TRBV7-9 TGTGCCAGCAGCTTAGCTGGCAGGCCTGAAGCTTTCTTT CASSLAGRPEAFF
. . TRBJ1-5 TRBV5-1 TGCGCCAGCAGCTTCGCGGGGGGTCAGCCCCAGCATTTT CASSFAGGQPQHF
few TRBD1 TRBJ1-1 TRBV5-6 TGTGCCAGCAGCTTCGGGACAGTAGGTACTGAAGCTTTCTTT CASSFGTVGTEAFF
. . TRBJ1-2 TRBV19 TGTGCCAGTAGTAATCAAGGGGGAGAAGGATATGGCTACACCTTC CASSNQGGEGYGYTF
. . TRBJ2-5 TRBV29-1 TGCAGCGTTGAAGGGGGGGTAGAGACCCAGTACTTC CSVEGGVETQYF
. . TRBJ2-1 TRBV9 TGTGCCAGCAGCGTACAGGGCGGGGGCCACTCCTACAATGAGCAGTTCTTC CASSVQGGGHSYNEQFF